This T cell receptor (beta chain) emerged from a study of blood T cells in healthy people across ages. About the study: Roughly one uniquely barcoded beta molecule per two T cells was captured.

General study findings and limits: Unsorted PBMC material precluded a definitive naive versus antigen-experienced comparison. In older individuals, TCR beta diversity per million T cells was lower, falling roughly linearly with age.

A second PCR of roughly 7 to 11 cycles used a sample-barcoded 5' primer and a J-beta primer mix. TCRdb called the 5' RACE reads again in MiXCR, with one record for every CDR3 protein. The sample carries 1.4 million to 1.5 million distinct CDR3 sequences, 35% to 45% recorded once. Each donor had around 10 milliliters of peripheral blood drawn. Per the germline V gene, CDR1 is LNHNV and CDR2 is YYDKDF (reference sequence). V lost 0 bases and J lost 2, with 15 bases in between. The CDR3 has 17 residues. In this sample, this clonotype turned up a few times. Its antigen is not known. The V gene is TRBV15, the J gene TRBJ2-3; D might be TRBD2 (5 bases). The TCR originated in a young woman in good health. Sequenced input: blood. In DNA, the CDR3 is TGTGCCACCAGCAGAGATTATTCATTCGGGAACACAGATACGCAGTATTTT. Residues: CATSRDYSFGNTDTQYF.